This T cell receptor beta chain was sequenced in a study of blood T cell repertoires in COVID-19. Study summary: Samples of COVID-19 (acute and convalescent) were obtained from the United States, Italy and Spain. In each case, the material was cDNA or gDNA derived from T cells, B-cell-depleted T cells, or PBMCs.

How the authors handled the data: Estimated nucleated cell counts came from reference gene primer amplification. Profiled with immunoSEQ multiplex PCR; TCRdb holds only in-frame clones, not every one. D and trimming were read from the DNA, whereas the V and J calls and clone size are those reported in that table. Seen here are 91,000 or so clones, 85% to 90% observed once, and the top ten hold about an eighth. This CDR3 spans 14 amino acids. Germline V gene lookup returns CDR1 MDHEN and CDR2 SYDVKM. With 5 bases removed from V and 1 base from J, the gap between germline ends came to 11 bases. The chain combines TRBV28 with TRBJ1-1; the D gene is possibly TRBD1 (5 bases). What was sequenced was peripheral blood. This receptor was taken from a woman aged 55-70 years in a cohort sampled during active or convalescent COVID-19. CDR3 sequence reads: CASSPGGTNTEAFF. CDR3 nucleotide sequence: TGTGCCAGCAGTCCCGGGGGGACGAACACTGAAGCTTTCTTT.